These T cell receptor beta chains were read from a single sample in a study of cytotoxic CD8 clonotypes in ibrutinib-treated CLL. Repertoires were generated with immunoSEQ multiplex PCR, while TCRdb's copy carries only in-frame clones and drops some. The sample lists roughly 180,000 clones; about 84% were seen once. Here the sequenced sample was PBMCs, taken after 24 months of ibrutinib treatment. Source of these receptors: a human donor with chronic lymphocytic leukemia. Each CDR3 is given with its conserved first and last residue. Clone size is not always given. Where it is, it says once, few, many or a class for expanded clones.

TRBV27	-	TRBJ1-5	CASSLSIRGRGNQPQHF
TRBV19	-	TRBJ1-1	CASKGQINTEAFF
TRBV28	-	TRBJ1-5	CASSDASFQPQHF
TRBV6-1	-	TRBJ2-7	CASSEFLALAYEQYF
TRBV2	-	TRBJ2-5	CASSYDSAQETQYF
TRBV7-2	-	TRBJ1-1	CASSFREYTEAFF
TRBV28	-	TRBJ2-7	CASSFERYEQYF
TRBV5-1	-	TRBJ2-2	CASSLAQRNTGELFF
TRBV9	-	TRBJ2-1	CASSATSGTNNEQFF
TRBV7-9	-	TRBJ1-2	CATQGQMNTDGYTF
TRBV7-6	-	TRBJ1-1	CASSLAGAGIMNTEAFF
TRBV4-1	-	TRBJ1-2	CASSQAQGQPNYGYTF
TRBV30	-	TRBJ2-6	CAWAKISGANVLTF
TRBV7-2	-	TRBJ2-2	CASSLRLAGGVNTGELFF
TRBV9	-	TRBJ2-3	CASSVRGSGSSSDTQYF
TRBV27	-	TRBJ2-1	CATQGTSGIGNEQFF
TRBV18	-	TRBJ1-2	CASSPLRSGQAASNYGYTF
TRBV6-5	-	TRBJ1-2	CASSMTGDNYGYTF
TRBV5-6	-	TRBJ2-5	CASSPRDRETQYF
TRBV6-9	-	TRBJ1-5	CASSLRDRNQPQHF
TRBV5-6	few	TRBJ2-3	CASSLLAISVDTQYF
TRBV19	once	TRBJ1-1	CASSRVAGDTEAFF
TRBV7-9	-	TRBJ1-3	CASSRDRSSSGNTIYF
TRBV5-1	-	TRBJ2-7	CASSFSGEQYF
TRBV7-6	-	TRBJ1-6	CASSLAGTGGDSPLHF
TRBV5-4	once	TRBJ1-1	CASSTDRGWNTEAFF
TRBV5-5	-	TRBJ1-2	CASSLGGIGYGYTF
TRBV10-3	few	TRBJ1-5	CAISVGTGIGQPQHF
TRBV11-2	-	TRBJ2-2	CASSLGLNTGELFF
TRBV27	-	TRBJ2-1	CASRGTGSYNEQFF
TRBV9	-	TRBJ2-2	CASSVVVTGELFF
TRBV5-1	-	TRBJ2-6	CASSDYASPPGTGYTGANVLTF
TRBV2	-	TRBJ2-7	CASSGQGNYEQYF
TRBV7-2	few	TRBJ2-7	CASSLVASGRGDGAYEQYF
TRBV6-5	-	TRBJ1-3	CASSSSRGYGNTIYF
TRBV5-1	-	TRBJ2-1	CASSSLGQGNEQFF
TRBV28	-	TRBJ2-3	CASRTPDEDTQYF
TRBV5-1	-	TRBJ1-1	CASSPSEGTNTEAFF
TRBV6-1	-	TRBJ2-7	CATRRDSQAYEQYF
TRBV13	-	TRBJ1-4	CASGQRGGEKLFF
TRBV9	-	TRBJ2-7	CASSVDGSSYYEQYF
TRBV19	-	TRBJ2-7	CASSRPFSYEQYF